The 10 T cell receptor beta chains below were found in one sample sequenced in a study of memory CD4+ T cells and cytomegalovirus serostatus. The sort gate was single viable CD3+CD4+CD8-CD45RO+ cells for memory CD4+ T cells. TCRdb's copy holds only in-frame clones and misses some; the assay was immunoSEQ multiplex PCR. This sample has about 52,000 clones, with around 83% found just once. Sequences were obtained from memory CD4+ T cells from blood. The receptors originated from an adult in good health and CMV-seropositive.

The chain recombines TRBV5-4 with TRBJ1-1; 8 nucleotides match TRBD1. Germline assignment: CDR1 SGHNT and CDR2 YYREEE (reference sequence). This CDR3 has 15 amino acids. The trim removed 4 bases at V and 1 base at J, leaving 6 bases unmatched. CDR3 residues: CASSIGQGWNTEAFF. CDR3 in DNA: TGTGCCAGCAGCATAGGACAGGGCTGGAACACTGAAGCTTTCTTT.

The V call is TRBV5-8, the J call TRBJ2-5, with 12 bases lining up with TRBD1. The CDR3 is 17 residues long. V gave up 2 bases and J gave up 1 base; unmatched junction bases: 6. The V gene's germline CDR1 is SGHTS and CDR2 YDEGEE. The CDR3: CASSLGTGGRFQETQYF. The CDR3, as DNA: TGTGCCAGCAGCTTAGGGACAGGGGGCCGCTTCCAAGAGACCCAGTACTTC.

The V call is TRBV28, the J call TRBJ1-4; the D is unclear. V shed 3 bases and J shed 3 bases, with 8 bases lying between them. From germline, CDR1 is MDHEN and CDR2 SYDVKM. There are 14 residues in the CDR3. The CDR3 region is CASSFAGSNEKLFF. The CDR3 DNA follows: TGTGCCAGCAGTTTCGCAGGCTCTAATGAAAAACTGTTTTTT.

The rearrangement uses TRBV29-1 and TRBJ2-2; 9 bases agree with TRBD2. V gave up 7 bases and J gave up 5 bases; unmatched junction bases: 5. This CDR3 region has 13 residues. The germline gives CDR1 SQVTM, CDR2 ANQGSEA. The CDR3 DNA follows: TGCAGCGGTAGCGGGAGCGGAACCGGGGAGCTGTTTTTT. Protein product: CSGSGSGTGELFF.

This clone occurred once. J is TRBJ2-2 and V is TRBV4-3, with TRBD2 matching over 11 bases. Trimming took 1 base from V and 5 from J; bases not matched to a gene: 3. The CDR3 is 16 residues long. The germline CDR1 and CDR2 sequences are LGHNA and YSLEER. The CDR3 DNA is TGCGCCAGCAGCCAAGGGACTAGCGGGCTTACCGGGGAGCTGTTTTTT. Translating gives CASSQGTSGLTGELFF.

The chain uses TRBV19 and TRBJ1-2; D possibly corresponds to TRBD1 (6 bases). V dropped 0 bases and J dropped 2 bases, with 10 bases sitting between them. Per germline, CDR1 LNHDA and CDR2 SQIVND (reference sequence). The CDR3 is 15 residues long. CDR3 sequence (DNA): TGTGCCAGTAGTATAGATACAGGGAACAACTATGGCTACACCTTC. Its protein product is CASSIDTGNNYGYTF.

CDR3 residues: CFYMGAGEAFF. The DNA of the CDR3 is TGCTTTTACATGGGGGCGGGTGAAGCTTTCTTT. This chain connects TRBV29-1 to TRBJ1-1; D might be TRBD1 (6 bases). Per the germline V gene, CDR1 is SQVTM and CDR2 is ANQGSEA. The CDR3 is made up of 11 amino acids.

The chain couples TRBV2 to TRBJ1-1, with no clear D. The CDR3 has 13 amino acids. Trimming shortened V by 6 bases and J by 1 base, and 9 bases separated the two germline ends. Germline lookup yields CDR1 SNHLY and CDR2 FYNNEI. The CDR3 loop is CASSENKNTEAFF. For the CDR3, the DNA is TGTGCCAGCAGCGAAAACAAGAACACTGAAGCTTTCTTT.

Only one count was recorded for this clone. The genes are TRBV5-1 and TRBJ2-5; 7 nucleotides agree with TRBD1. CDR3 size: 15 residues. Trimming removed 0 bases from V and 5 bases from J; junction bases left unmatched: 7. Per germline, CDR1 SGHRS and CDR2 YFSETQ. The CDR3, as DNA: TGCGCCAGCAGCTTGGAGGGGGCGCTAGGGGAGACCCAGTACTTC. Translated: CASSLEGALGETQYF.

This CDR3 is CASSLGRGTDTQYF. In DNA, the CDR3 is TGTGCCAGCAGCTTGGGGAGGGGCACAGATACGCAGTATTTT. This chain connects TRBV11-1 to TRBJ2-3, with TRBD2 matching 7 bases. V gave up 3 bases and J gave up 1 base; unmatched junction bases: 1. The germline gives CDR1 SGHAT, CDR2 FQDESV (reference sequence). The CDR3 sequence is 14 residues long.